A single sample is the source of the 8 T cell receptor beta chains below, sequenced in a study of CD8+CD57+ T cells in acquired aplastic anemia. The study profiled TCR beta VDJ and CDR3 using genomic DNA as template. TCRdb re-called the reads through MiXCR, storing one row per CDR3 protein. The repertoire includes 200,000 to 250,000 distinct CDR3 sequences, approximately 35% of them detected once, and approximately 1.2% sits in the top ten. Sequenced material: sorted CD4+, CD8+, or CD8+CD57+ T cells (not recorded which) from PBMCs. These receptors were taken from a human donor in good health, serving as a control.

Remarks on this clonotype: A clone one base away is much larger, so this may be a read error. CDR3 DNA sequence: TGTGCCAGCAATCAGGGAATCTCTGGAAGCACCATATATTTT. Its protein product is CASNQGISGSTIYF. V usage is TRBV6-1 and J usage is TRBJ1-3; tentatively, D is TRBD1 (5 bases). From germline, CDR1 is MNHNS and CDR2 SASEGT. The CDR3 extends over 14 amino acids.

This clonotype was seen many times. This sequence joins TRBV12-3 or TRBV12-4 and TRBJ2-1; TRBD1 is a possible D gene (5 bases). This CDR3 region has 12 residues. The V and J ends lost 5 bases and 10 bases respectively, with 12 bases between them. The DNA for the CDR3 is TGTGCCAGCAGTCTAAGGGGTGCCGAGCAGTTCTTC. Encoded protein: CASSLRGAEQFF.

The chain joins TRBV10-3 to TRBJ2-1, with 8 nucleotides matching TRBD2. The CDR3 has 13 amino acids. V shed 10 bases and J 8 bases; nucleotides not matched to a gene: 10. Germline values: CDR1 ENHRY, CDR2 SYGVKD. CDR3 residues: CATEAGARHEQFF. The CDR3 DNA sequence: TGTGCCACCGAAGCGGGAGCTCGACATGAGCAGTTCTTC.

The table lists this clonotype with many counts. The chain has TRBV20-1 and TRBJ1-5, with 9 bases that match TRBD1. CDR1 DFQATT and CDR2 SNEGSKA come from the germline V gene (reference sequence). V trimming: 1 base; J trimming: 4 bases; junction bases outside the gene matches: 2. This CDR3 comprises 14 residues. CDR3 amino acids: CSARVGTGNQPQHF. The CDR3 DNA follows: TGCAGTGCTAGAGTGGGGACAGGGAATCAGCCCCAGCATTTT.

Only a few counts were recorded for this clonotype. The chain joins TRBV5-5 to TRBJ2-7; perhaps TRBD2 as D (6 bases). The V gene's germline CDR1 is SGHKS and CDR2 YYEKEE (reference sequence). V was trimmed by 0 bases and J by 0 bases, leaving 10 bases between them. The CDR3 sequence is 15 residues long. CDR3 region: CASSLAGDLSYEQYF. The CDR3 DNA follows: TGTGCCAGCAGCTTGGCGGGAGACCTCTCCTACGAGCAGTACTTC. Full variable domain (missing parts from reference TRBV5-5 and TRBJ2-7): DAGVTQSPTHLIKTRGQQVTLRCSPISGHKSVSWYQQVLGQGPQFIFQYYEKEERGRGNFPDRFSARQFPNYSSELNVNALLLGDSALYLCASSLAGDLSYEQYFGPGTRLTVT.

The V and J genes are TRBV11-1 and TRBJ2-2; no clear D gene. There are 17 residues in the CDR3. Germline lookup yields CDR1 SGHAT and CDR2 FQDESV (reference sequence). V was trimmed by 2 bases and J by 4 bases, leaving 17 bases between them. This CDR3 reads CASSLLDPLWSTGELFF. CDR3 DNA sequence: TGTGCCAGCAGCTTACTGGACCCCTTGTGGAGCACCGGGGAGCTGTTTTTT.

This clonotype was seen repeatedly, ten times or more. In nucleotides, the CDR3 is TGTGCCAGCAGCCTCGGGACAGCGAACTACAATGAGCAGTTCTTC. It translates to CASSLGTANYNEQFF. V usage is TRBV7-9 and J usage is TRBJ2-1, with TRBD1 matching 7 bases. The junction had 7 bases not matched to a gene; V was cut back by 5 bases and J by 3 bases. The CDR3 is 15 amino acids. The V gene's germline CDR1 is SEHNR and CDR2 FQNEAQ (reference sequence).

J is TRBJ2-2 and V is TRBV19; D ambiguous. Between the trimmed V and J ends, which lost 3 bases and 0 bases, there was a span of 11 bases. Germline V gene lookup returns CDR1 LNHDA and CDR2 SQIVND (reference sequence). CDR3 size: 16 residues. CDR3: CASSMWWVTNTGELFF. CDR3 DNA: TGTGCCAGTAGTATGTGGTGGGTCACGAACACCGGGGAGCTGTTTTTT.